The present T cell receptor (beta chain) was sequenced within a study of early T cells in non-severe SARS-CoV-2 infection (dated by TCRdb to about 2021). General notes on the study: Because TCR sequencing was done on bulk RNA from unsorted whole blood, the alpha and beta chains could not be paired.

Overall study outcomes, separate from this receptor: Matching against VDJdb was skewed toward anti-spike CD8 responses, likely underestimated virus-specific expansions, and missed private and CD4 specificities.

A few counts support this clonotype. It has no known antigen specificity. The input lacks base qualities; no much larger clone sits a single base away. This was a case-control study nested in a cohort of healthcare workers in London, UK, who had nasopharyngeal swab PCR tests and blood samples taken every week. Healthcare workers were recruited between 23 and 31 March 2020, during the week of the UK lockdown, and were followed weekly for up to roughly 15 weeks. Libraries were made using 5' RACE. The instrument given in TCRdb is NextSeq 500. In the TCR library protocol, unique molecular identifiers were attached to individual cDNA molecules to correct for PCR bias and sequencing error. TCR alpha and beta chains were both sequenced, and the abundances of alpha and beta sequences in each sample were closely correlated with each other. The study's processing was this. Decombinator V4 was used to perform V gene, J gene and CDR3 annotation of TCR sequences. TCRs were defined as expanded if a significant change between any two time points was detected under a Poisson model with p below 0.0001. TCR abundances were normalised to the total number of TCRs sequenced per sample and expressed as counts per million. MAIT TCRs were defined by TRAV1-2 paired with TRAJ12, TRAJ20 or TRAJ33, and iNKT TCRs by TRAV10 paired with TRAJ18. VDJdb, accessed 1 November 2021, was searched for CMV, EBV and SARS-CoV-2 annotated TCRs, excluding TCRs annotated for multiple antigens. The public reads were run again by TCRdb, first through fastp at Q25 and then through MiXCR, and only productive beta chains were kept. Rows with one shared CDR3 protein collapse into an entry with the most common genes and DNA. TCRdb, not the authors, supplied the V and J calls. The sample table records 85,000 to 95,000 distinct CDR3 sequences; over 12% of these occur just once. About 0.59% of the sample belongs to the ten largest clones.

Reading the germline V gene gives CDR1 LGHNA and CDR2 YNFKEQ. V sheds 0 bases and J sheds 8 bases, leaving 10 bases between their ends. Spanning cysteine to phenylalanine, the CDR3 consists of 14 amino acids. The sequence is cut down to CDR3 DNA, 42 bases in frame from base 1. This receptor was obtained from an adult who was a healthcare worker with PCR-confirmed SARS-CoV-2 infection or an uninfected control (not recorded which). Recombination connected TRBV4-2 to TRBJ1-4; no D gene can be assigned with confidence. The specimen was whole blood. The base sequence is TGTGCCAGCAGCCAAGAGAAGGTCGGGGAAAAACTGTTTTTT. It specifies CASSQEKVGEKLFF.